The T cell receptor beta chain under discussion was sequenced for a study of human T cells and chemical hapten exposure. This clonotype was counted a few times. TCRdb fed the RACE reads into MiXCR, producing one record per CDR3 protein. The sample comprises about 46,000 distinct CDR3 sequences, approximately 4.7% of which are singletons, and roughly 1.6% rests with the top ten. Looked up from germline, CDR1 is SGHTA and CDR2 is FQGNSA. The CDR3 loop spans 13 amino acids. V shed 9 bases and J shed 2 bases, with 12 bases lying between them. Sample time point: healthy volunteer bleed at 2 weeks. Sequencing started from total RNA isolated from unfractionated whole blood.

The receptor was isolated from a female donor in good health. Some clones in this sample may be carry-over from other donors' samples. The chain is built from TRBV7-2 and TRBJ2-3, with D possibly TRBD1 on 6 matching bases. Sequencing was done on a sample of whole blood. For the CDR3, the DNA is TGTGCCAGTACAGGACAGACCACAGATACGCAGTATTTT. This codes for CASTGQTTDTQYF.